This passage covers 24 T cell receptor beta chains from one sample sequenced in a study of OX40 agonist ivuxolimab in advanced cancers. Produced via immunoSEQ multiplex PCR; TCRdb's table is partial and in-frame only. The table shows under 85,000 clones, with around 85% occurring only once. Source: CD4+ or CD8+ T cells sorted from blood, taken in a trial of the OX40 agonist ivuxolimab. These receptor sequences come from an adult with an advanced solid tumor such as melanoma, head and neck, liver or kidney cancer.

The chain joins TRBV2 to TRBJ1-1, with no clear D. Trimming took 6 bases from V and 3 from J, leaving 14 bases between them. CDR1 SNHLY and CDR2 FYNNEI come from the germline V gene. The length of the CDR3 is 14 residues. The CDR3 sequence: CASRDISADTEAFF. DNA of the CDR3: TGTGCCAGCAGGGATATCTCAGCGGACACTGAAGCTTTCTTT.

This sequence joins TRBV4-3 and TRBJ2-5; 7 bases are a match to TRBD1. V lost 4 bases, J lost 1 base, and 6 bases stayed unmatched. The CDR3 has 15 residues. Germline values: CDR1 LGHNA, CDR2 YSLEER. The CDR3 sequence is CASSLDRVSQETQYF. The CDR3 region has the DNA TGCGCCAGCAGCCTCGACAGGGTGTCCCAAGAGACCCAGTACTTC.

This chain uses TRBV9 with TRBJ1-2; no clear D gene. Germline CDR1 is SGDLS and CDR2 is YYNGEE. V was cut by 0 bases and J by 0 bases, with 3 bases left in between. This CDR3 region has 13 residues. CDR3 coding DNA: TGTGCCAGCAGCGTAGACACTAACTATGGCTACACCTTC. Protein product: CASSVDTNYGYTF.

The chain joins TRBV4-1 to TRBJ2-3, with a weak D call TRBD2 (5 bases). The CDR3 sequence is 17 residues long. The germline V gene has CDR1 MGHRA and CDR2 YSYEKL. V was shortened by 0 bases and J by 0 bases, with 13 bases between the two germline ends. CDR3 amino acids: CASSQEFARGSTDTQYF. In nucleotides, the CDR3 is TGCGCCAGCAGCCAAGAATTTGCCCGGGGTAGCACAGATACGCAGTATTTT.

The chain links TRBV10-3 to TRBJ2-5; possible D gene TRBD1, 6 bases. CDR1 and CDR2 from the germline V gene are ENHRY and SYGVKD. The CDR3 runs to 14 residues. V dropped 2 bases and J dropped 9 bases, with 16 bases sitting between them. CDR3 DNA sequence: TGTGCCATCAGTGAGCGGACAGTACCGGAGGCCCAGTACTTC. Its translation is CAISERTVPEAQYF.

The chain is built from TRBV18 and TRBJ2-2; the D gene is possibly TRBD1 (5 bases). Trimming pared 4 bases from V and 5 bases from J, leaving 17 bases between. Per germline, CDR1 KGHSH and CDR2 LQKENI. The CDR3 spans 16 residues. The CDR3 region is CASSLEGAPRTGELFF. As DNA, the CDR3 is TGTGCCAGCTCACTGGAAGGGGCCCCCAGGACCGGGGAGCTGTTTTTT.

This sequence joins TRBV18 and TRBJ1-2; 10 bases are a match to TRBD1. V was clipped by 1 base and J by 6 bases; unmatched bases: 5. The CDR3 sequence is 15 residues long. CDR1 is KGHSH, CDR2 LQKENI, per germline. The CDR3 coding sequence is TGTGCCAGCTCACCACAGGGGACAGGGGAGGATGGCTACACCTTC. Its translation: CASSPQGTGEDGYTF.

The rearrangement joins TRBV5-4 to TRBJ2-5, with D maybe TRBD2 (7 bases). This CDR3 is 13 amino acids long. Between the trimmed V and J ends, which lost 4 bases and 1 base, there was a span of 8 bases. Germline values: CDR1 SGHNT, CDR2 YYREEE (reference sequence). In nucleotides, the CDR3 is TGTGCCAGCAGCGCGGGGGCCCAAGAGACCCAGTACTTC. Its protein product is CASSAGAQETQYF. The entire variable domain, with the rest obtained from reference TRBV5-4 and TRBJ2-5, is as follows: ETGVTQSPTHLIKTRGQQVTLRCSSQSGHNTVSWYQQALGQGPQFIFQYYREEENGRGNFPPRFSGLQFPNYSSELNVNALELDDSALYLCASSAGAQETQYFGPGTRLLVL.

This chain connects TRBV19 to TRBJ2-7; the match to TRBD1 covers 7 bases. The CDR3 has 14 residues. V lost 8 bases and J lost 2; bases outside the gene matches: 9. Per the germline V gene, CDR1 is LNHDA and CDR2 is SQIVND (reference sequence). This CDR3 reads CASRARDRTYEQYF. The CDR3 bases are TGTGCCAGTCGTGCCCGGGACAGAACCTACGAGCAGTACTTC. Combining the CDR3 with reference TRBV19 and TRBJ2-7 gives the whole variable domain DGGITQSPKYLFRKEGQNVTLSCEQNLNHDAMYWYRQDPGQGLRLIYYSQIVNDFQKGDIAEGYSVSREKKESFPLTVTSAQKNPTAFYLCASRARDRTYEQYFGPGTRLTVT.

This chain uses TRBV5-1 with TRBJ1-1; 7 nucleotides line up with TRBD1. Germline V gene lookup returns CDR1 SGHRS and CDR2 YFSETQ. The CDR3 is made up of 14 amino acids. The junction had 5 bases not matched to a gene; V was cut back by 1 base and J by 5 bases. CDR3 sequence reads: CASSLRGGGTEAFF. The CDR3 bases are TGCGCCAGCAGCTTGAGAGGGGGCGGAACTGAAGCTTTCTTT.

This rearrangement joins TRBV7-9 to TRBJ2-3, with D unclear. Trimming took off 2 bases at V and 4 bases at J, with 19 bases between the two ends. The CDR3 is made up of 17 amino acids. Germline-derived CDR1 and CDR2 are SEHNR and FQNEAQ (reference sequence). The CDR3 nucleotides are TGTGCCAGCAGCTTATTAGGTTCCTCCTACTCCCCAGATACGCAGTATTTT. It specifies CASSLLGSSYSPDTQYF.

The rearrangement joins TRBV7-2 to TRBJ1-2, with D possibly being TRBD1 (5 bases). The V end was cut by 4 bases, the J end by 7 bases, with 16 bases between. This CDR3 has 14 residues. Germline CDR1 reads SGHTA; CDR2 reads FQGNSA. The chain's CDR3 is CASSYIGTIFGYTF. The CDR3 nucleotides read TGTGCCAGCAGCTATATAGGGACTATTTTTGGCTACACCTTC.

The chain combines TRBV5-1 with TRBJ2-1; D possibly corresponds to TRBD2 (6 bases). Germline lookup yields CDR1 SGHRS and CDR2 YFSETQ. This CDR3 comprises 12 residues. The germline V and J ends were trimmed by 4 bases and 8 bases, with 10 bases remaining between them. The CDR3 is CASSRDWDEQFF. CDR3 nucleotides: TGCGCCAGCAGCCGGGACTGGGATGAGCAGTTCTTC. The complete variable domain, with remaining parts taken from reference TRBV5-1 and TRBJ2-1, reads KAGVTQTPRYLIKTRGQQVTLSCSPISGHRSVSWYQQTPGQGLQFLFEYFSETQRNKGNFPGRFSGRQFSNSRSEMNVSTLELGDSALYLCASSRDWDEQFFGPGTRLTVL.

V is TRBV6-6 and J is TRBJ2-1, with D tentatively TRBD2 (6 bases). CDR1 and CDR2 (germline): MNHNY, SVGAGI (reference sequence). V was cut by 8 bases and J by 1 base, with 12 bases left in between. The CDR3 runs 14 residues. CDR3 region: CASAGHSSYNEQFF. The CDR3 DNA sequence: TGTGCCAGCGCGGGGCATTCTTCCTACAATGAGCAGTTCTTC.

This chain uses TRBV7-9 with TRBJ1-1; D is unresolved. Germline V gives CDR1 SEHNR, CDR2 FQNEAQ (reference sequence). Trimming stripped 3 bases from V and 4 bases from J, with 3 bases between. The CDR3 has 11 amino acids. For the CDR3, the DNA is TGTGCCAGCAGCTTCGTCACTGAAGCTTTCTTT. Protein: CASSFVTEAFF. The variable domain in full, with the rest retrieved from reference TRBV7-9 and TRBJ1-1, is DTGVSQNPRHKITKRGQNVTFRCDPISEHNRLYWYRQTLGQGPEFLTYFQNEAQLEKSRLLSDRFSAERPKGSFSTLEIQRTEQGDSAMYLCASSFVTEAFFGQGTRLTVV.

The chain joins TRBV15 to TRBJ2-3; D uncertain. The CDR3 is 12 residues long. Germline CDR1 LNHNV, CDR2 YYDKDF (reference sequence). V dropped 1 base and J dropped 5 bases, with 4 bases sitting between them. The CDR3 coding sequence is TGTGCCACCAGCAGAGTGGAAGATACGCAGTATTTT. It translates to CATSRVEDTQYF.

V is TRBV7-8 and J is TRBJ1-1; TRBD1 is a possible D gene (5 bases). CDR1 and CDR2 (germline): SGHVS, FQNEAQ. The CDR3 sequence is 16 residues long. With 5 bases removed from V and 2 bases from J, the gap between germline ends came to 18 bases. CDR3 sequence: CASSRLVGAYNTEAFF. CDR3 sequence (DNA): TGTGCCAGCAGCCGCTTGGTCGGGGCCTATAACACTGAAGCTTTCTTT.

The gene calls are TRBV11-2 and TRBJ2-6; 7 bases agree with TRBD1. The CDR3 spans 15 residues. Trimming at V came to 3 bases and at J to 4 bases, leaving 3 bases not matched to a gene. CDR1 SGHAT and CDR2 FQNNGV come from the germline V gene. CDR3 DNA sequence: TGTGCCAGCAGCTTGGTAGGGGGCGGGGCCAACGTCCTGACTTTC. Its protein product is CASSLVGGGANVLTF.

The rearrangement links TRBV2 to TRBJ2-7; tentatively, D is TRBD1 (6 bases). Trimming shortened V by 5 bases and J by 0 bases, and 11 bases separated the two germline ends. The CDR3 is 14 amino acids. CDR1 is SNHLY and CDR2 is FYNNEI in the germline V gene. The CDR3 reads CASSIRDNSYEQYF. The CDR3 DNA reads TGTGCCAGCAGTATCCGGGACAACTCCTACGAGCAGTACTTC.

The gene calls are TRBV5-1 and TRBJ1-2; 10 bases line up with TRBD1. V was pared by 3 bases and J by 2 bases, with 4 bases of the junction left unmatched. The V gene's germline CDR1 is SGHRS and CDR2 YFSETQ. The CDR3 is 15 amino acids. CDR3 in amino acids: CASSSGQGSNYGYTF. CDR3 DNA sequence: TGCGCCAGCAGCTCGGGACAGGGGAGCAACTATGGCTACACCTTC.

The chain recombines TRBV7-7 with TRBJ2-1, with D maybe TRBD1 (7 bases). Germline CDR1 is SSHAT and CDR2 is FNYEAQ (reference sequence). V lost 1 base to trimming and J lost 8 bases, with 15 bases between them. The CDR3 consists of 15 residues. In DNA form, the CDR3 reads TGTGCCAGCAGCTTAGGTGGGGGCAGGGGGGATGAGCAGTTCTTC. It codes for CASSLGGGRGDEQFF. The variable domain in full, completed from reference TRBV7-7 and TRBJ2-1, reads GAGVSQSPRYKVTKRGQDVTLRCDPISSHATLYWYQQALGQGPEFLTYFNYEAQPDKSGLPSDRFSAERPEGSISTLTIQRTEQRDSAMYRCASSLGGGRGDEQFFGPGTRLTVL.

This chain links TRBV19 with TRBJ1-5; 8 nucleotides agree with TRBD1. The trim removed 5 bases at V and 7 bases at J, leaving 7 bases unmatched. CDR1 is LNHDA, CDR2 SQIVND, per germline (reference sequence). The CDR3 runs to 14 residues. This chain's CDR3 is CASSVDRVGQPQHF. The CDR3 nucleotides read TGTGCCAGTAGTGTGGACAGGGTGGGACAGCCCCAGCATTTT.

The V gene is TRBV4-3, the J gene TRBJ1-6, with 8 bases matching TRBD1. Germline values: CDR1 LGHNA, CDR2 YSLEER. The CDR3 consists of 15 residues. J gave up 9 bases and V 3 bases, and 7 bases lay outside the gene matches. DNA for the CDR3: TGCGCCAGCAGCCATGATGGACAGGGATTTTCACCCCTCCACTTT. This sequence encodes CASSHDGQGFSPLHF.

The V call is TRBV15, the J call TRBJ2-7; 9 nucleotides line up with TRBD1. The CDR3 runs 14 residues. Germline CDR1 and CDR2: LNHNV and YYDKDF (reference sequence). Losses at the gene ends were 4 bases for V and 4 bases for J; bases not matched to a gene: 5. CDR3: CATSTRDREYEQYF. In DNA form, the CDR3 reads TGTGCCACCAGCACCCGGGACAGGGAATACGAGCAGTACTTC.